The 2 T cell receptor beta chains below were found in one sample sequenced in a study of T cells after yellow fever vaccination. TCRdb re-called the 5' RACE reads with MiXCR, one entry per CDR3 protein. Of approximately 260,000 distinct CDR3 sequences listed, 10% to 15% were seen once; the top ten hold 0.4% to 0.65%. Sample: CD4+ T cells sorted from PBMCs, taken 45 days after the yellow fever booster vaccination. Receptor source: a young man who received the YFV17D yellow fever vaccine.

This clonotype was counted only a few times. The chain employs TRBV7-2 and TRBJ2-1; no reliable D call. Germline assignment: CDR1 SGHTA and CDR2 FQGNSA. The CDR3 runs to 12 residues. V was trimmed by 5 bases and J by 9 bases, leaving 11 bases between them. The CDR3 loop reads CASSPSVGEQFF. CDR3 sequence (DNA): TGTGCCAGCAGCCCCTCGGTGGGTGAGCAGTTCTTC. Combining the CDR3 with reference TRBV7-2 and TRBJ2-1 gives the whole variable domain GAGVSQSPSNKVTEKGKDVELRCDPISGHTALYWYRQSLGQGLEFLIYFQGNSAPDKSGLPSDRFSAERTGGSVSTLTIQRTQQEDSAVYLCASSPSVGEQFFGPGTRLTVL.

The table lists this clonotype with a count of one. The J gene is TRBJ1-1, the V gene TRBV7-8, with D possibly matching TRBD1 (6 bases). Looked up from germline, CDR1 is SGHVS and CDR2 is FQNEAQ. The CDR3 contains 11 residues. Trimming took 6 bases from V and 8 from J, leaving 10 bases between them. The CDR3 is CASSRGGEAFF. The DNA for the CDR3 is TGTGCCAGCAGTCGTGGGGGCGAAGCTTTCTTT.